A single sample gave rise to the 21 T cell receptor beta chains below, sequenced in a study of CD8 T cells in Susac syndrome. Random hexamers were used to reverse transcribe the RNA input (roughly 0.5 to 1 ug). TCRdb independently ran MiXCR on the immunoSEQ multiplex PCR reads; one entry per CDR3 protein. The sample comprises some 190,000 distinct CDR3 sequences, about 95% of which are singletons, and 0.085% to 0.11% rests with the top ten. The source material was CD4+ T cells from PBMCs. The receptor source for this set is a human donor in good health.

V and J are TRBV18 and TRBJ2-7; the D is unclear. The CDR3 sequence is 14 residues long. The germline V and J ends were trimmed by 0 bases and 6 bases, with 12 bases remaining between them. CDR1 KGHSH and CDR2 LQKENI come from the germline V gene. CDR3 coding DNA: TGTGCCAGCTCACCACCGGTTGGCGTGGTCGAGCAGTACTTC. Translation: CASSPPVGVVEQYF.

The chain couples TRBV2 to TRBJ1-5, with D possibly being TRBD1 (5 bases). The length of the CDR3 is 13 residues. V was pared by 4 bases and J by 4 bases, with 8 bases between. CDR1 and CDR2 (germline): SNHLY, FYNNEI. The CDR3 DNA reads as TGTGCCAGCAGTGGGGACTTTAATCAGCCCCAGCATTTT. Residues: CASSGDFNQPQHF.

This sequence joins TRBV30 and TRBJ1-4; D not certain. Trimming took 0 bases from V and 7 from J, leaving 12 bases between them. Germline lookup yields CDR1 GTSNPN and CDR2 SVGIG (reference sequence). The CDR3 covers 14 residues. CDR3 sequence reads: CAWSVPRMGEKLFF. The CDR3 DNA follows: TGTGCCTGGAGTGTCCCCCGGATGGGTGAAAAACTGTTTTTT.

The V and J genes are TRBV3-1 and TRBJ2-7; D is unclear. Looked up from germline, CDR1 is LGHDT and CDR2 is YNNKEL (reference sequence). Trimming took 0 bases from V and 2 from J, leaving 2 bases between them. The CDR3 loop spans 12 amino acids. The CDR3 DNA sequence: TGTGCCAGCAGCCAAGATCCCTACGAGCAGTACTTC. Protein: CASSQDPYEQYF.

The chain links TRBV27 to TRBJ1-4; D call uncertain. The CDR3 totals 14 residues. With 6 bases removed from V and 0 bases from J, the gap between germline ends came to 8 bases. Germline V gene data show CDR1 as MNHEY and CDR2 as SMNVEV (reference sequence). DNA for the CDR3: TGTGCCAGCAGCCTCCTTCCAACTAATGAAAAACTGTTTTTT. It specifies CASSLLPTNEKLFF.

The chain uses TRBV29-1 and TRBJ2-5, with 14 positions matching TRBD2. CDR3 length: 15 amino acids. Germline CDR1 SQVTM, CDR2 ANQGSEA. With V trimmed by 6 bases and J by 4 bases, 7 bases remained unmatched. This CDR3 is CSVLGLAGVRETQYF. As DNA, the CDR3 is TGCAGCGTGCTGGGACTAGCGGGAGTTAGAGAGACCCAGTACTTC.

This chain connects TRBV29-1 to TRBJ2-1, with D perhaps assigned TRBD1 or TRBD2 (5 bases each). Germline assignment: CDR1 SQVTM and CDR2 ANQGSEA. The CDR3 totals 10 residues. Between the trimmed V and J ends, which lost 7 bases and 4 bases, there was a span of 5 bases. In DNA, the CDR3 is TGCAGCGGGGGGTACAATGAGCAGTTCTTC. Encoded protein: CSGGYNEQFF.

This chain links TRBV11-2 with TRBJ2-5; D remains unclear. V dropped 0 bases and J dropped 4 bases, with 12 bases sitting between them. This CDR3 region has 15 residues. Germline lookup yields CDR1 SGHAT and CDR2 FQNNGV. CDR3 residues: CASSLERWGSETQYF. In DNA form, the CDR3 reads TGTGCCAGCAGCTTAGAACGCTGGGGATCAGAGACCCAGTACTTC.

The chain is built from TRBV5-1 and TRBJ2-7; 9 bases align to TRBD2. The junction had 3 bases not matched to a gene; V was cut back by 0 bases and J by 5 bases. The CDR3 runs 14 residues. Germline V gives CDR1 SGHRS, CDR2 YFSETQ. In nucleotides, the CDR3 is TGCGCCAGCAGCTTGGCCCTAGCGGGACACGAGCAGTACTTC. It codes for CASSLALAGHEQYF.

This clonotype was detected a few times. The V call is TRBV6-5, the J call TRBJ2-5; D possibly uses TRBD1 or TRBD2 (6 bases each). There are 13 residues in the CDR3. V lost 5 bases, J lost 5 bases, and 12 bases lay in between. In germline, CDR1 is MNHEY, CDR2 SVGAGI. CDR3 amino acids: CASSPRGRETQYF. The CDR3 DNA reads TGTGCCAGCAGTCCCCGGGGGCGGGAGACCCAGTACTTC.

V and J are TRBV29-1 and TRBJ1-2, with 12 positions matching TRBD1. The germline gives CDR1 SQVTM, CDR2 ANQGSEA. The CDR3 sequence is 13 residues long. V was clipped by 6 bases and J by 8 bases; unmatched bases: 7. CDR3 nucleotides: TGCAGCGTGGGGACAGGGGGCATCGTGGGCTACACCTTC. Protein: CSVGTGGIVGYTF.

The gene calls are TRBV20-1 and TRBJ2-6, with no clear D. CDR1 DFQATT and CDR2 SNEGSKA come from the germline V gene (reference sequence). Trimming left V 3 bases short and J 2 bases short, with 5 bases between. This CDR3 comprises 13 residues. The CDR3 coding sequence is TGCAGTGCTAGCCTAGCTGGGGCCAACGTCCTGACTTTC. Its protein product is CSASLAGANVLTF.

This clonotype appeared a single time. The chain combines TRBV20-1 with TRBJ2-1, with 10 bases matching TRBD2. Germline V gene sequence: CDR1 DFQATT, CDR2 SNEGSKA (reference sequence). J lost 2 bases, V lost 1 base, and 5 bases had no gene match. This CDR3 has 16 amino acids. The CDR3 sequence is CSARVSSGGAYNEQFF. In DNA form, the CDR3 reads TGCAGTGCTAGAGTATCTAGCGGGGGCGCCTACAATGAGCAGTTCTTC.

The chain carries TRBV20-1 and TRBJ2-7; 7 nucleotides align to TRBD1. The J segment lost 3 bases and the V segment lost 3 bases, leaving 2 bases of the junction unmatched. Germline-derived CDR1 and CDR2 are DFQATT and SNEGSKA (reference sequence). The CDR3 totals 12 residues. The CDR3 DNA is TGCAGTGCTAGCGGGACAGTCTACGAGCAGTACTTC. Amino acid sequence: CSASGTVYEQYF.

The chain employs TRBV20-1 and TRBJ2-1; a possible D gene is TRBD1 (6 bases). Deletions cut 4 bases from V and 10 bases from J, with 8 bases between. The CDR3 extends over 10 amino acids. Germline CDR1 and CDR2: DFQATT and SNEGSKA (reference sequence). CDR3 sequence reads: CSATGVEQFF. The CDR3 nucleotides read TGCAGTGCTACAGGGGTAGAGCAGTTCTTC.

V usage is TRBV24-1 and J usage is TRBJ2-1; TRBD2 might be the D (6 bases). The CDR3 is 16 residues long. CDR1 KGHDR and CDR2 SFDVKD come from the germline V gene. V was shortened by 4 bases and J by 4 bases, with 16 bases between the two germline ends. As DNA, the CDR3 is TGTGCCACCAGTGACGTGGGACGGGGGACTTACAATGAGCAGTTCTTC. It translates to CATSDVGRGTYNEQFF.

The chain has TRBV7-9 and TRBJ2-1; D perhaps matches TRBD2 (6 bases). V was clipped by 1 base and J by 0 bases, with 13 bases between them. Germline V gene data show CDR1 as SEHNR and CDR2 as FQNEAQ (reference sequence). This CDR3 has 17 amino acids. The CDR3 protein is CASSLGVGGPSYNEQFF. The CDR3 region has the DNA TGTGCCAGCAGCTTAGGCGTGGGAGGCCCCTCCTACAATGAGCAGTTCTTC.

The genes are TRBV29-1 and TRBJ2-1; 7 bases line up with TRBD1. The trim removed 7 bases at V and 0 bases at J, leaving 9 bases unmatched. Germline CDR1 is SQVTM and CDR2 is ANQGSEA. This CDR3 is built from 15 residues. CDR3 in DNA: TGCAGCGCCTGGACAGGTCGGGACTCCTACAATGAGCAGTTCTTC. This encodes CSAWTGRDSYNEQFF.

The chain has TRBV29-1 and TRBJ1-3; 7 nucleotides line up with TRBD1. V trimming: 2 bases; J trimming: 4 bases; junction bases outside the gene matches: 5. The CDR3 spans 14 residues. CDR1 is SQVTM and CDR2 is ANQGSEA in the germline V gene. The CDR3 DNA sequence: TGCAGCGTTGAACCGACAGGGCCAGGAAACACCATATATTTT. It specifies CSVEPTGPGNTIYF. Combining the CDR3 with reference TRBV29-1 and TRBJ1-3 gives the whole variable domain SAVISQKPSRDICQRGTSLTIQCQVDSQVTMMFWYRQQPGQSLTLIATANQGSEATYESGFVIDKFPISRPNLTFSTLTVSNMSPEDSSIYLCSVEPTGPGNTIYFGEGSWLTVV.

The chain is built from TRBV11-2 and TRBJ1-2, with D maybe TRBD1 (6 bases). Germline CDR1 is SGHAT and CDR2 is FQNNGV. The CDR3 has 14 amino acids. Trimming removed 4 bases at V and 4 bases at J, with 13 bases between. The CDR3 bases are TGTGCCAGCAGCTGGGACACCCGATCCTATGGCTACACCTTC. It yields the protein CASSWDTRSYGYTF.

The chain links TRBV12-3 or TRBV12-4 to TRBJ2-1; D ambiguous. The CDR3 contains 13 residues. The V end was cut by 3 bases, the J end by 4 bases, with 7 bases between. The CDR3 is CASSLHTYNEQFF. The CDR3 DNA reads TGTGCCAGCAGTTTGCACACATACAATGAGCAGTTCTTC.